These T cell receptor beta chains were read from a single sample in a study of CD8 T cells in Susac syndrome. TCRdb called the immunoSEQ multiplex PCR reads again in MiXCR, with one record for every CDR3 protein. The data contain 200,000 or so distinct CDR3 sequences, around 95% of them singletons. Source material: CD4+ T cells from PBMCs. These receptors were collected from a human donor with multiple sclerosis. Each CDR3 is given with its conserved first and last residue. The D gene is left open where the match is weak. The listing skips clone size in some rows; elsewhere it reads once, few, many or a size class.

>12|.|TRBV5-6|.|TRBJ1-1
TGTGCCAGCAGCCAGACGGGAAGGGAAGCTTTCTTT
CASSQTGREAFF
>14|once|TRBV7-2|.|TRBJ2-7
TGTGCCAGCAGCTTAGGGCCGACGTCCTACGAGCAGTACTTC
CASSLGPTSYEQYF
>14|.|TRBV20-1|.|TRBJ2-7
TGCAGTGCTAGAACAGGGCAGGCCTTTGACGAGCAGTACTTC
CSARTGQAFDEQYF
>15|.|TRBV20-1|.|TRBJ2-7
TGCAGTGCTAGAGATCAGGGTCGGGAATCCTACGAGCAGTACTTC
CSARDQGRESYEQYF
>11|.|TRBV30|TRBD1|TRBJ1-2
TGTGCCTGGGGACAGGGGGACGGCTACACCTTC
CAWGQGDGYTF
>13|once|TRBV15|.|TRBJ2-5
TGTGCCACCAGCAGATTGGTGGTTGAGACCCAGTACTTC
CATSRLVVETQYF
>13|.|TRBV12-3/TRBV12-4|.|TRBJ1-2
TGTGCCAGCAGTTCTATAGGGAACTATGGCTACACCTTC
CASSSIGNYGYTF
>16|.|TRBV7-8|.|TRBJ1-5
TGTGCCAGCAGCTTAGGTAGGGACACTAGCAATCAGCCCCAGCATTTT
CASSLGRDTSNQPQHF
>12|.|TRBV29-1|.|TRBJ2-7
TGCAGCGTTGTGGTCCCCGCCTCCGAGCAGTACTTC
CSVVVPASEQYF
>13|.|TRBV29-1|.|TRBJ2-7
TGCAGCGTTGACGTGGGGGCCTCCTACGAGCAGTACTTC
CSVDVGASYEQYF
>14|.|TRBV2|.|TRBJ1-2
TGTGCCAGCAGTGAGTCGGCCCCTAACTATGGCTACACCTTC
CASSESAPNYGYTF
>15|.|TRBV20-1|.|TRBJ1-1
TGCAGTGCTAGCTACCATTCGAAGGTGAACACTGAAGCTTTCTTT
CSASYHSKVNTEAFF
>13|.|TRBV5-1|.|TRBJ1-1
TGCGCCAGCAGCCAGGGTACGGAGCTTTTGGCTTTCTTT
CASSQGTELLAFF
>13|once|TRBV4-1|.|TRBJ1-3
TGCGCCAGCAGCCAAGGACAGGGAAACACCATATATTTT
CASSQGQGNTIYF
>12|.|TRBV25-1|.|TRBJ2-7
TGTGCCAGCCGAGGACAGTCCTACGAGCAGTACTTC
CASRGQSYEQYF
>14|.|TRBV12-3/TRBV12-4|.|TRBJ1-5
TGTGCCAGCAGTCTCGGGACACCTAATCAGCCCCAGCATTTT
CASSLGTPNQPQHF
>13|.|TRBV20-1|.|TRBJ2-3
TGCAGTGCTAGCCAAGGCAGCACAGATACGCAGTATTTT
CSASQGSTDTQYF
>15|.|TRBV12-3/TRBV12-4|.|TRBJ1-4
TGTGCCAGCAGTTCCCGGATACAGCTTAATGAAAAACTGTTTTTT
CASSSRIQLNEKLFF
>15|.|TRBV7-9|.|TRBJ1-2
TGTGCCAGCAGCTTAGTGAGTGGATTTAACTATGGCTACACCTTC
CASSLVSGFNYGYTF
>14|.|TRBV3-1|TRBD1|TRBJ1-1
TGTGCCAGCAGCCCGGGACAGAAGAACACTGAAGCTTTCTTT
CASSPGQKNTEAFF
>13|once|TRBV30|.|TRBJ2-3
TGTGCCTGGAGTGTAGCTAGCACAGATACGCAGTATTTT
CAWSVASTDTQYF
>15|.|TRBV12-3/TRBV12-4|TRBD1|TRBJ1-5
TGTGCCAGCAGTTCACCGGACAGGGGGCTTCAGCCCCAGCATTTT
CASSSPDRGLQPQHF
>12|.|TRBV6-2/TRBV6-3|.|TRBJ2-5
TGTGCCAGCAGTGACCCAAAAGAGACCCAGTACTTC
CASSDPKETQYF
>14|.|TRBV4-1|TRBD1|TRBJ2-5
TGCGCCAGCAGTCAAGCACGGACAGGAGAGACCCAGTACTTC
CASSQARTGETQYF
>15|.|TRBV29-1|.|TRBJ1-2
TGCAGCGTTGAAGCACCCCGGGAGGGTAACTATGGCTACACCTTC
CSVEAPREGNYGYTF
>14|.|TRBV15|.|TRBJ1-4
TGTGCCACCAGCAGAGTCTTTGTTGGTGAAAAACTGTTTTTT
CATSRVFVGEKLFF
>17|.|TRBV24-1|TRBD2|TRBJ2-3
TGTGCCACCAGTGATTTGCCGACAGCGGGAAACACAGATACGCAGTATTTT
CATSDLPTAGNTDTQYF
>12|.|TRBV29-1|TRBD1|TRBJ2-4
TGCAGCGTTGTACAGGGGGCTGGCATTCAGTACTTC
CSVVQGAGIQYF
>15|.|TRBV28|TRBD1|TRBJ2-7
TGTGCCAGCAAAGGGGGCTCTGAAGGTGGCTACGAGCAGTACTTC
CASKGGSEGGYEQYF
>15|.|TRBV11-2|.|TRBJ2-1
TGTGCCAGCAGCTTAGAACGGATTACCTACAATGAGCAGTTCTTC
CASSLERITYNEQFF
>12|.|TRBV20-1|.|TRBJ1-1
TGCAGTGCTATCGATAGGACAGCTGAAGCTTTCTTT
CSAIDRTAEAFF
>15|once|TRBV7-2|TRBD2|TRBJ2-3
TGTGCCAGCAGGGGGAGGGGCTGGTACACAGATACGCAGTATTTT
CASRGRGWYTDTQYF
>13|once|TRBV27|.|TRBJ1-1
TGTGCCAGCAGTGCACACCGGGAAACTGAAGCTTTCTTT
CASSAHRETEAFF
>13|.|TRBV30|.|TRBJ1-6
TGTGCCTGGGGGACTCGAAGGGATTCACCCCTCCACTTT
CAWGTRRDSPLHF
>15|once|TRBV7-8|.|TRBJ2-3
TGTGCCAGCAGCTTTGGGGACATCGGCAGAGATACGCAGTATTTT
CASSFGDIGRDTQYF
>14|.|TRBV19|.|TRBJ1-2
TGTGCCAGTAGTATCGGGGGATCTAACTATGGCTACACCTTC
CASSIGGSNYGYTF
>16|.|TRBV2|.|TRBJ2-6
TGTGCCAGCAGTGTTCAGGGTCCCTCTGGGGCCAACGTCCTGACTTTC
CASSVQGPSGANVLTF
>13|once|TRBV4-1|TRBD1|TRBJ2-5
TGCGCCAGCAGCCAGTACAGGGGCGAGACCCAGTACTTC
CASSQYRGETQYF
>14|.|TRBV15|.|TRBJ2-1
TGTGCCACCAGCAGAACTAGGTTATTTTTGGGGCAGTTCTTC
CATSRTRLFLGQFF
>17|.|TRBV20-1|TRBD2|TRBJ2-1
TGCAGTGCTAGAGCCCTGGACGGAGCGGGGGGTTACAATGAGCAGTTCTTC
CSARALDGAGGYNEQFF
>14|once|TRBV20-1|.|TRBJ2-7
TGCAGTGCTCCGAGGTCGGGGCGCTCCTACGAGCAGTACTTC
CSAPRSGRSYEQYF
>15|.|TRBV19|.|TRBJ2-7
TGTGCCAGTAGTATAATTGGACAGTCGATTTACGAGCAGTACTTC
CASSIIGQSIYEQYF
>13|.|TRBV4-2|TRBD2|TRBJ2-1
TGTGCCAGCAGCCCCCTGACTAGCGGGGGGGCCTTCTTC
CASSPLTSGGAFF
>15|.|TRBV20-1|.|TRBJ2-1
TGCAGTGCTAGAGGAGGGACCACTTCCTACAATGAGCAGTTCTTC
CSARGGTTSYNEQFF
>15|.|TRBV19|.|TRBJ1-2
TGTGCCAGTAGTATGAGCCAGCCTGCCCTCTATGGCTACACCTTC
CASSMSQPALYGYTF
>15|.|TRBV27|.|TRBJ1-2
TGTGCCAGCAGTTTAGTCCAGGGCCCCCCTGCTGACTACACCTTC
CASSLVQGPPADYTF
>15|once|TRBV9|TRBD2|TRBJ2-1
TGTGCCAGCAGCGATCTAGCGGGGGGGCTCAATGAGCAGTTCTTC
CASSDLAGGLNEQFF
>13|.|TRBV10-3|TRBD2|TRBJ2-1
TGTGCCATCTGGCGGGGGGACTACAATGAGCAGTTCTTC
CAIWRGDYNEQFF
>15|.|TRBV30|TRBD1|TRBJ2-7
TGTGCCTGGAGTCCCGACAGGGGACTCAACTACGAGCAGTACTTC
CAWSPDRGLNYEQYF
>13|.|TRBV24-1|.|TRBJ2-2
TGTGCCACCAGTGTTCCGAACACCGGGGAGCTGTTTTTT
CATSVPNTGELFF
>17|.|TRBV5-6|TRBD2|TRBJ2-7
TGTGCCAGCAGCTTGGCGGTTAGCGGGGGGGAATCCTACGAGCAGTACTTC
CASSLAVSGGESYEQYF
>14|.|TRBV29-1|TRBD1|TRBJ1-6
TGCAGCGTACGGACAGGGGGCTATAATTCACCCCTCCACTTT
CSVRTGGYNSPLHF
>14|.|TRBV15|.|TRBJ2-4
TGTGCCACCAGCAGGGGGACAGCCAAAAACATTCAGTACTTC
CATSRGTAKNIQYF
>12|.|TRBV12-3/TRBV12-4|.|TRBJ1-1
TGTGCCAGCAGATTCAGACAGGCTGAAGCTTTCTTT
CASRFRQAEAFF
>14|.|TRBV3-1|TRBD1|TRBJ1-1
TGTGCCAGCAGCCAATCACAGGGGCCCACTGAAGCTTTCTTT
CASSQSQGPTEAFF
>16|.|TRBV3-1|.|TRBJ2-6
TGTGCCAGCAGCCAAGCATCAGGGTGGGGGGCCAACGTCCTGACTTTC
CASSQASGWGANVLTF
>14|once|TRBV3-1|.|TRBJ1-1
TGTGCCAGCAGCCAGGGCTTAGTGAACACTGAAGCTTTCTTT
CASSQGLVNTEAFF